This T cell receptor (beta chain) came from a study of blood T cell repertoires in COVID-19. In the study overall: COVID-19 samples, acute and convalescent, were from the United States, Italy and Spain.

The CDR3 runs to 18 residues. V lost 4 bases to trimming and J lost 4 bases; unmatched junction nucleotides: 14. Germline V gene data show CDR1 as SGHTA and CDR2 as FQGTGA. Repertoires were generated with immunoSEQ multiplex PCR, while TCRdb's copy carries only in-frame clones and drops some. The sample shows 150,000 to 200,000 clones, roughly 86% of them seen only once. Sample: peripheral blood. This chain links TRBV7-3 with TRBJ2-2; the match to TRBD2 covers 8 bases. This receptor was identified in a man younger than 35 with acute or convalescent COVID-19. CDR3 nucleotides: TGTGCCAGCAGCTCCTTCCCCGGTAGCGGGGCGGTCACCGGGGAGCTGTTTTTT. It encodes CASSSFPGSGAVTGELFF.